Listed here are 5 T cell receptor beta chains from one sample, sequenced in a study of response to subunit inactivated influenza vaccine. TCRdb re-called the RT-PCR reads with MiXCR, one entry per CDR3 protein. The table shows about 520,000 distinct CDR3 sequences, with 25% occurring only once. The sequencing used CD4+ T cells sorted from PBMCs, collected roughly 5 days after vaccination. The receptor source for this set is a middle-aged man who received an inactivated influenza vaccine.

The sample holds a few counts of this clonotype. The rearrangement joins TRBV7-2 to TRBJ2-1; no firm D call. V lost 4 bases and J lost 9, with 10 bases in between. The CDR3 contains 12 residues. Germline V gives CDR1 SGHTA, CDR2 FQGNSA. CDR3 loop: CASSSIVGEQFF. In DNA form, the CDR3 reads TGTGCCAGCAGCTCAATAGTAGGTGAGCAGTTCTTC.

This clonotype was observed a few times. The rearrangement joins TRBV4-3 to TRBJ1-1, with no clear D. The CDR3 contains 14 residues. V was shortened by 0 bases and J by 1 base, with 6 bases between the two germline ends. The germline CDR1 and CDR2 sequences are LGHNA and YSLEER. The CDR3: CASSQELENTEAFF. The DNA for the CDR3 is TGCGCCAGCAGCCAAGAGTTGGAGAACACTGAAGCTTTCTTT.

The rearrangement joins TRBV29-1 to TRBJ2-3; 10 bases are shared with TRBD1. The CDR3 is made up of 12 amino acids. V lost 7 bases, J lost 3 bases, and 1 base stayed unmatched. In germline, CDR1 is SQVTM, CDR2 ANQGSEA. CDR3 sequence: CSGGQGTDTQYF. CDR3 coding DNA: TGCAGCGGGGGACAGGGGACAGATACGCAGTATTTT.

This clonotype has a handful of counts. The V call is TRBV20-1, the J call TRBJ2-3, with unresolved D. Germline CDR1 reads DFQATT; CDR2 reads SNEGSKA (reference sequence). Trimming stripped 4 bases from V and 2 bases from J, with 13 bases between. This CDR3 has 14 residues. CDR3 sequence reads: CSATQPITTDTQYF. The CDR3 coding sequence is TGCAGTGCTACGCAACCTATTACCACAGATACGCAGTATTTT.

The rearrangement uses TRBV12-3 or TRBV12-4 and TRBJ1-5, with no clear D. The CDR3 spans 12 residues. Trimming removed 5 bases from V and 2 bases from J, with 4 bases in between. CDR3 nucleotides: TGTGCCAGCAGTCCGGGCAATCAGCCCCAGCATTTT. Protein product: CASSPGNQPQHF.